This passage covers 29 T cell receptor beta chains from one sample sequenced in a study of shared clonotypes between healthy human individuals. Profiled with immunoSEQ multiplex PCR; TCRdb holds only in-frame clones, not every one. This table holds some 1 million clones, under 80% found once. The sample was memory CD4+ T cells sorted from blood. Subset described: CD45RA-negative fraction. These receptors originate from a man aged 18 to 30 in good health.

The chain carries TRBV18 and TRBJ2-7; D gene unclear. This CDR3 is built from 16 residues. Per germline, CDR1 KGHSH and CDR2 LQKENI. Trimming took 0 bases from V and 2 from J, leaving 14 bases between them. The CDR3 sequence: CASSPPSAQRTYEQYF. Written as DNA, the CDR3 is TGTGCCAGCTCACCACCGTCCGCTCAACGAACCTACGAGCAGTACTTC.

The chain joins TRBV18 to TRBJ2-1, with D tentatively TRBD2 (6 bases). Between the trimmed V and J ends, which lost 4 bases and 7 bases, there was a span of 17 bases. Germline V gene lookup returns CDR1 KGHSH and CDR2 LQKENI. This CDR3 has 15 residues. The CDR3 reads CASSQALEGPNEQFF. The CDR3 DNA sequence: TGTGCCAGCTCACAAGCTCTGGAGGGGCCAAATGAGCAGTTCTTC.

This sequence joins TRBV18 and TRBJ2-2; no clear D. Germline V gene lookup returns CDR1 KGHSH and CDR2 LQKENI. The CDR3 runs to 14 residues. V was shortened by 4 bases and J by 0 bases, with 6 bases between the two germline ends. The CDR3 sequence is CASSQVANTGELFF. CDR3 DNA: TGTGCCAGCTCACAGGTAGCGAACACCGGGGAGCTGTTTTTT.

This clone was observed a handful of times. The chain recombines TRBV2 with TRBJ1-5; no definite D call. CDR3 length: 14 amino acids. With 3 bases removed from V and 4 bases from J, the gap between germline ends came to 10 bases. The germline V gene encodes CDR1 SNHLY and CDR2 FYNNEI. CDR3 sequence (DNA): TGTGCCAGCAGTGACCCCGGGTTTAATCAGCCCCAGCATTTT. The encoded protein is CASSDPGFNQPQHF.

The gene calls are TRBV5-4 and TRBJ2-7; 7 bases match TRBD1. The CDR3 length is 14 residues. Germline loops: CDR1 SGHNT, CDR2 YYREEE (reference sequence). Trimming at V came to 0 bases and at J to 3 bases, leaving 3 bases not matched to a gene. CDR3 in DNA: TGTGCCAGCAGCTTGGGGGACAGCGTCTACGAGCAGTACTTC. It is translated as CASSLGDSVYEQYF.

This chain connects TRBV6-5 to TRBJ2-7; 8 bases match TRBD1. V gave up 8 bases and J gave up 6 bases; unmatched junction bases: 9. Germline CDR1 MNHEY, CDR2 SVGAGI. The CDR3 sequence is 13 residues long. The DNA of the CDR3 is TGTGCCAGCCGCCCGGGACAGGCCTCCGAGCAGTACTTC. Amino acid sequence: CASRPGQASEQYF.

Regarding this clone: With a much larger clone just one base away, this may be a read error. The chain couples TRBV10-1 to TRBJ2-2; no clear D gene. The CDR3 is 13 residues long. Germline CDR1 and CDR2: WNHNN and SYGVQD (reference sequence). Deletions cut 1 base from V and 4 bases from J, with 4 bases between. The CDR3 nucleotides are TGCGCCAGCAGTGAGTGGGCCACCGGGGAGCTGTTTTTT. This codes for CASSEWATGELFF.

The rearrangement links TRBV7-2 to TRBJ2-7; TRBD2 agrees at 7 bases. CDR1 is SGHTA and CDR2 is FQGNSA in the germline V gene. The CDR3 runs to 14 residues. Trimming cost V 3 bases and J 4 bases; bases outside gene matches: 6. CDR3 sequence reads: CASSFGRESYEQYF. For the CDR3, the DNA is TGTGCCAGCAGCTTCGGGCGGGAGAGTTACGAGCAGTACTTC.

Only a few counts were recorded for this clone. The CDR3 region has the DNA TGTGCCAGCAGCTTCACGACTAGCGGGGGGCCTGTTGGTACGCAGTATTTT. Amino acid sequence: CASSFTTSGGPVGTQYF. V usage is TRBV7-8 and J usage is TRBJ2-3, with TRBD2 identical over 13 bases. After removal of 3 bases from V and 8 bases from J, the junction contained 11 bases not matched to a gene. This CDR3 region has 17 residues. The germline V gene has CDR1 SGHVS and CDR2 FQNEAQ.

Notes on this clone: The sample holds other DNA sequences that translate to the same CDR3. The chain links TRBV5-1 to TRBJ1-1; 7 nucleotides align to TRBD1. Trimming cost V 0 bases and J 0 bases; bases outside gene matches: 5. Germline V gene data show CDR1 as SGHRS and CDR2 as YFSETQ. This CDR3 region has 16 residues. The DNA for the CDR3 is TGCGCCAGCAGCTTGGGGGCAGGGACAGTGAACACTGAAGCTTTCTTT. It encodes CASSLGAGTVNTEAFF.

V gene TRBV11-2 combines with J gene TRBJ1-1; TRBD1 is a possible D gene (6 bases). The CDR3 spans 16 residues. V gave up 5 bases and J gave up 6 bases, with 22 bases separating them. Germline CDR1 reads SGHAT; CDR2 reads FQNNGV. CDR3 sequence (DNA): TGTGCCAGCAGCCGAAACCTACAGGGTACGGGTTCTGAAGCTTTCTTT. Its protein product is CASSRNLQGTGSEAFF.

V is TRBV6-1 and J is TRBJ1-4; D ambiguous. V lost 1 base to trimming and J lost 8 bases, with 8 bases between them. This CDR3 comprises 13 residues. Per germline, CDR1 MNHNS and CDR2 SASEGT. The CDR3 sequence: CASSEGPTEKLFF. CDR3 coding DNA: TGTGCCAGCAGTGAAGGACCCACAGAAAAACTGTTTTTT.

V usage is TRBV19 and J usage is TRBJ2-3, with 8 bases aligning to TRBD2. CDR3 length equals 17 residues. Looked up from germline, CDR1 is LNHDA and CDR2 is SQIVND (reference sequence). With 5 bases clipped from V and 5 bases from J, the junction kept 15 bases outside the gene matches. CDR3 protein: CASSLPPGGRIGDTQYF. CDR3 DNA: TGTGCCAGTAGTCTCCCACCGGGAGGGCGAATTGGAGATACGCAGTATTTT.

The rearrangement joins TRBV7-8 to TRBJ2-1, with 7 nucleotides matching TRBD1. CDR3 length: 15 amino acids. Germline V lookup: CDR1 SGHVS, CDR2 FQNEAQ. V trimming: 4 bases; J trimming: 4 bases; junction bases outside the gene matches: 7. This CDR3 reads CASSSTGLEYNEQFF. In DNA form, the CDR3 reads TGTGCCAGCAGCTCGACAGGGCTGGAGTACAATGAGCAGTTCTTC.

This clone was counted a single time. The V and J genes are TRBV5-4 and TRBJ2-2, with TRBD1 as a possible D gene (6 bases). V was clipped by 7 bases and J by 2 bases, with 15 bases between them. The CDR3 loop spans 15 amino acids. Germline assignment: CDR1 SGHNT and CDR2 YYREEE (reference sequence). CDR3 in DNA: TGTGCCAGCTACCGGGGCAGGGGTAACACCGGGGAGCTGTTTTTT. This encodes CASYRGRGNTGELFF.

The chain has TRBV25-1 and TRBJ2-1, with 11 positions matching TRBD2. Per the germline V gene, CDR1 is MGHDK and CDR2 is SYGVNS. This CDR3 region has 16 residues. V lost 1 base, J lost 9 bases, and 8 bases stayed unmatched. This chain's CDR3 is CASSEFRTSGLGEQFF. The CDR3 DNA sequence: TGTGCCAGCAGTGAATTTCGGACTAGCGGGTTGGGTGAGCAGTTCTTC.

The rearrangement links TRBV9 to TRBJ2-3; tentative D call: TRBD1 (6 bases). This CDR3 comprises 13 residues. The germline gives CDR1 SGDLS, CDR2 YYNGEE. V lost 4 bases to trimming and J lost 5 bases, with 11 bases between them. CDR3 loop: CASSPTGKDTQYF. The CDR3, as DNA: TGTGCCAGCAGCCCAACAGGGAAAGATACGCAGTATTTT.

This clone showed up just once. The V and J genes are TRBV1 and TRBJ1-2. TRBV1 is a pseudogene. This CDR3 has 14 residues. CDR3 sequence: CTSSHLLVGDGYTF. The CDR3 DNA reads TGCACCAGCAGCCACCTCCTGGTCGGAGATGGCTACACCTTC.

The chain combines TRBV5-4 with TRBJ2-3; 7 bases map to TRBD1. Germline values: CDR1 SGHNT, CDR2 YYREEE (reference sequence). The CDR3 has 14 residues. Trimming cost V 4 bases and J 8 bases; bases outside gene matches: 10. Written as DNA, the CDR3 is TGTGCCAGCAGCCCCAGGGACAGTCCTACTACGCAGTATTTT. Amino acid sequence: CASSPRDSPTTQYF. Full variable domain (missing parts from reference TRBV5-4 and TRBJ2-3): ETGVTQSPTHLIKTRGQQVTLRCSSQSGHNTVSWYQQALGQGPQFIFQYYREEENGRGNFPPRFSGLQFPNYSSELNVNALELDDSALYLCASSPRDSPTTQYFGPGTRLTVL.

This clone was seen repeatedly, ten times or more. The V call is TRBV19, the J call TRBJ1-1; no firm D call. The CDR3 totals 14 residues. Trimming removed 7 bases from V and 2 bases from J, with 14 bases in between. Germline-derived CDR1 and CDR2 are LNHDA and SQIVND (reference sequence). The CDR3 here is CASILHGPNTEAFF. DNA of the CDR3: TGTGCCAGTATTCTCCACGGGCCTAACACTGAAGCTTTCTTT.

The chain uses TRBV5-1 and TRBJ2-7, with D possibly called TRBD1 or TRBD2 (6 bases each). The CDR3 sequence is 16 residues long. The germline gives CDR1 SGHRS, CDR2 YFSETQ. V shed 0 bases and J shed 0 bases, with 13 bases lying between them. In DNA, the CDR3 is TGCGCCAGCAGCTTGGTCGGGGGCCCCAGCTCCTACGAGCAGTACTTC. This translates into CASSLVGGPSSYEQYF.

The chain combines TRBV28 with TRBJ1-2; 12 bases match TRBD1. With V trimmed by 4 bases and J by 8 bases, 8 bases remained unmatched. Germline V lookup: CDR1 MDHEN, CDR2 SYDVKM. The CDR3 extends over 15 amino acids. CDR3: CASSSPGQGARGYTF. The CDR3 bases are TGTGCCAGCAGTTCACCGGGACAGGGGGCTCGGGGCTACACCTTC.

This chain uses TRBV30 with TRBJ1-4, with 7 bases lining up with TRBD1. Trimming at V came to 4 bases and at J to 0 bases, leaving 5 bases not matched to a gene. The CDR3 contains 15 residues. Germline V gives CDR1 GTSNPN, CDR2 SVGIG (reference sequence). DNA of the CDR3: TGTGCCTGGACCCGCACAGGGGCAACTAATGAAAAACTGTTTTTT. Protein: CAWTRTGATNEKLFF.

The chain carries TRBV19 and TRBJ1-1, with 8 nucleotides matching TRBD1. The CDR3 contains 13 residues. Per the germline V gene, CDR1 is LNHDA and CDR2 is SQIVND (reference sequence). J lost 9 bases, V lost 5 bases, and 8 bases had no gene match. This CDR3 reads CASSSPDRDQAFF. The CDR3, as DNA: TGTGCCAGTAGTTCCCCGGACAGGGATCAAGCTTTCTTT.

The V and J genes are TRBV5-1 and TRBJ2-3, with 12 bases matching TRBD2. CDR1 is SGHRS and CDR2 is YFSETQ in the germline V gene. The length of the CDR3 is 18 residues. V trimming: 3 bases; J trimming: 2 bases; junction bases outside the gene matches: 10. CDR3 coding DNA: TGCGCCAGCAGCTCGGGACGGACTAGCGGGGAGATCACAGATACGCAGTATTTT. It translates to CASSSGRTSGEITDTQYF.

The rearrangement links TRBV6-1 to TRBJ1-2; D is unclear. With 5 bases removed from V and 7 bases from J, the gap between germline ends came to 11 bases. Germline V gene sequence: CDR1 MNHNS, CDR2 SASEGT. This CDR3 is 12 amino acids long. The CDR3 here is CASSLTARGYTF. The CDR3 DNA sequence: TGTGCCAGCAGTCTCACAGCCCGTGGCTACACCTTC.

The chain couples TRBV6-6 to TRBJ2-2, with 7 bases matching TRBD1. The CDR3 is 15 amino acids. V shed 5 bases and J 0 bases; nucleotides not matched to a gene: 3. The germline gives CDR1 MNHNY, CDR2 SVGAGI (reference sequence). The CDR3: CASSGGQSNTGELFF. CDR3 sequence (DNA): TGTGCCAGCAGTGGGGGACAGTCGAACACCGGGGAGCTGTTTTTT.

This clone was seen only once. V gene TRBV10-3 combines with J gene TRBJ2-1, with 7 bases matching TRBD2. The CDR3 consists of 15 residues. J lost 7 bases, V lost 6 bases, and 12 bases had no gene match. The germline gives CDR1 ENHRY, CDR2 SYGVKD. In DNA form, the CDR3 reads TGTGCCATCAGACCAGAGGCGGGAGTGAGGAATGAGCAGTTCTTC. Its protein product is CAIRPEAGVRNEQFF.

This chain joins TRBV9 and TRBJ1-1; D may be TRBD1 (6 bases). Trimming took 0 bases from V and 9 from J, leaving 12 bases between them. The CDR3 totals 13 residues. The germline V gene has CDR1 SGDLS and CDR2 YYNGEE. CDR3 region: CASSVGDTGKAFF. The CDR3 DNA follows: TGTGCCAGCAGCGTAGGGGACACAGGGAAAGCTTTCTTT.